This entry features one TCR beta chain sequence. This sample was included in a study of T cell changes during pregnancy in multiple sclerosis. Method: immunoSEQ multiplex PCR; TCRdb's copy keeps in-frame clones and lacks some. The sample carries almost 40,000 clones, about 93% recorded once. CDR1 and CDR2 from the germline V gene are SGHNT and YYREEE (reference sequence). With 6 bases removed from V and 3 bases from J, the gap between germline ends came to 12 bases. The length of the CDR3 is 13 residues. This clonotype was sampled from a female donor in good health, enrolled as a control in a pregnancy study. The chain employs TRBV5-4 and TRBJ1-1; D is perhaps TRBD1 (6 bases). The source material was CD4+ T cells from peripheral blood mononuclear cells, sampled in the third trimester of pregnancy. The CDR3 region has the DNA TGTGCCAGCAAGCCTCAGGGGTACACTGAAGCTTTCTTT. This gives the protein CASKPQGYTEAFF.